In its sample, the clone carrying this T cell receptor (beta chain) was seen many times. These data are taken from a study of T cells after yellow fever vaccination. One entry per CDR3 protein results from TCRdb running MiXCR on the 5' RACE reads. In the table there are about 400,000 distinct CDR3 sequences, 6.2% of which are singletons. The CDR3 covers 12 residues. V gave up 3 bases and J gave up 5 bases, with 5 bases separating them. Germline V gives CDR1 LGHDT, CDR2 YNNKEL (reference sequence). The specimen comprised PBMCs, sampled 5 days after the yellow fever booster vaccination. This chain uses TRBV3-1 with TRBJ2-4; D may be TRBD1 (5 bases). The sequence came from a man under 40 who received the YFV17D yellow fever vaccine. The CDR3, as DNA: TGTGCCAGCAGCCAGACAGAAAACATTCAGTACTTC. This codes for CASSQTENIQYF.